Listed below are T cell receptor beta chains from one sample, sequenced in a study of T-cell reconstitution after alpha-beta-depleted transplantation in children. TCRdb reanalysed the PCR reads using MiXCR and keeps one entry per CDR3 protein. The sample shows hundreds of thousands of distinct CDR3 sequences, about 11% of them seen only once. The material sequenced was PBMCs from the stem cell graft donor, taken from the stem cell graft. Receptor source: a human donor who donated a stem cell graft to a child with acute myeloid leukemia. Both conserved end residues are part of each CDR3. Each record gives: J gene, D gene, V gene, clone size, CDR3 protein, CDR3 DNA. A D gene is named only where the DNA matches it firmly. A clone size is listed for some rows: how often the clone was seen (once, few, many), or a class if it is expanded.

j_call: TRBJ2-7
d_call: NA
v_call: TRBV7-3
clone_size: NA
cdr3_aa: CASSPTGDSFPTF
cdr3_nt: TGTGCCAGCAGCCCTACGGGGGACTCCTTCCCGACCTTC

j_call: TRBJ1-1
d_call: NA
v_call: TRBV7-9
clone_size: NA
cdr3_aa: CASSAQPRGEAFF
cdr3_nt: TGTGCCAGCAGCGCGCAACCCCGGGGCGAAGCTTTCTTT

j_call: TRBJ2-3
d_call: TRBD2
v_call: TRBV5-1
clone_size: NA
cdr3_aa: CASSASGRSTDTQYF
cdr3_nt: TGCGCCAGCAGTGCTAGCGGGAGAAGCACAGATACGCAGTATTTT

j_call: TRBJ1-5
d_call: TRBD1
v_call: TRBV28
clone_size: many
cdr3_aa: CASRRTGRQPQHF
cdr3_nt: TGTGCCAGCAGGCGGACAGGGCGACAGCCCCAGCATTTT

j_call: TRBJ2-2
d_call: TRBD1
v_call: TRBV20-1
clone_size: NA
cdr3_aa: CCWGHPTGQGGELFF
cdr3_nt: TGCTGTTGGGGCCATCCGACAGGGCAGGGCGGGGAGCTGTTTTTT

j_call: TRBJ2-2
d_call: NA
v_call: TRBV4-3
clone_size: NA
cdr3_aa: CASSQDAGTGELFF
cdr3_nt: TGCGCCAGCAGCCAAGATGCGGGCACCGGGGAGCTGTTTTTT

j_call: TRBJ2-3
d_call: TRBD2
v_call: TRBV11-3
clone_size: NA
cdr3_aa: CASSRGTSGGDTQYF
cdr3_nt: TGTGCCAGCAGCCGGGGGACTAGCGGGGGAGATACGCAGTATTTT

j_call: TRBJ2-1
d_call: NA
v_call: TRBV7-8
clone_size: few
cdr3_aa: CASSMIMSEQFF
cdr3_nt: TGTGCCAGCAGCATGATAATGTCTGAGCAGTTCTTC

j_call: TRBJ2-5
d_call: TRBD2
v_call: TRBV10-3
clone_size: few
cdr3_aa: CAIRVGLEETQYF
cdr3_nt: TGTGCCATCCGAGTAGGACTAGAAGAGACCCAGTACTTC

j_call: TRBJ2-3
d_call: NA
v_call: TRBV11-2
clone_size: few
cdr3_aa: CASSLRRDTQYF
cdr3_nt: TGTGCCAGCAGCTTAAGAAGAGATACGCAGTATTTT

j_call: TRBJ2-1
d_call: TRBD2
v_call: TRBV6-4
clone_size: many
cdr3_aa: CASSDRGRESAEQFF
cdr3_nt: TGTGCCAGCAGTGACCGAGGGCGGGAGTCCGCTGAGCAGTTCTTC

j_call: TRBJ2-7
d_call: TRBD1
v_call: TRBV29-1
clone_size: many
cdr3_aa: CSAGQGIGEQYF
cdr3_nt: TGCAGCGCCGGACAGGGTATAGGCGAGCAGTACTTC

j_call: TRBJ2-1
d_call: NA
v_call: TRBV11-2
clone_size: NA
cdr3_aa: CASSRRGPTAGDYNEQFF
cdr3_nt: TGTGCCAGCAGCCGAAGGGGGCCCACAGCGGGAGACTACAATGAGCAGTTCTTC

j_call: TRBJ1-5
d_call: TRBD1
v_call: TRBV6-2/TRBV6-3
clone_size: NA
cdr3_aa: CASRHGQGIQPQHF
cdr3_nt: TGTGCCAGCAGGCACGGACAGGGGATTCAGCCCCAGCATTTT

j_call: TRBJ2-2
d_call: NA
v_call: TRBV3-1
clone_size: many
cdr3_aa: CASSQSALGELFF
cdr3_nt: TGTGCCAGCAGCCAATCGGCATTAGGGGAGCTGTTTTTT

j_call: TRBJ1-5
d_call: TRBD1
v_call: TRBV12-3/TRBV12-4
clone_size: NA
cdr3_aa: CASSFGPSGGYSNQPQHF
cdr3_nt: TGTGCCAGCAGTTTTGGACCCTCAGGGGGGTATAGCAATCAGCCCCAGCATTTT